A selection of T cell receptor beta chains follows, all from one sample in a study of T cell responses to AZD1222 COVID-19 vaccine. Only in-frame clones appear in the TCRdb table, and some are missing; sequencing was by immunoSEQ multiplex PCR. Of roughly 120,000 clones in the sample, 65% to 85% were seen once. Sequenced material: peripheral blood, taken on day 0 of AZD1222 vaccination. These receptors all stem from an adult in good health. Each CDR3 is given with its conserved first and last residue. A D gene is named only where the DNA matches it firmly. Where a row states a size, it is once, few, many or the class of an expanded clone; other rows omit it.

v_gene	abundance	j_gene	d_gene	CDR3nt	CDR3aa
TRBV19	-	TRBJ2-7	-	TGTGCCAGTAGCCAGCCTGGGACGGGCTTCTCCTACGAGCAGTACTTC	CASSQPGTGFSYEQYF
TRBV28	-	TRBJ1-6	-	TGTGCCAGCAGTTTACGATTCTCAGGGAATTCACCCCTCCACTTT	CASSLRFSGNSPLHF
TRBV7-9	few	TRBJ2-1	TRBD1	TGTGCCAGCAGCTTACCCGGACAGGGAGTCCCCTACAATGAGCAGTTCTTC	CASSLPGQGVPYNEQFF
TRBV7-9	many	TRBJ1-1	-	TGTGCCAGCAGTCAGGGGAAGAACACTGAAGCTTTCTTT	CASSQGKNTEAFF
TRBV28	-	TRBJ1-2	-	TGTGCCAGCAGTGCGACCCCCGGAAATGGCTACACCTTC	CASSATPGNGYTF
TRBV28	-	TRBJ2-7	-	TGTGCCAGCAGTGTATACGAGGGAACCTACGAGCAGTACTTC	CASSVYEGTYEQYF
TRBV11-3	-	TRBJ2-1	TRBD2	TGTGCCAGCAGCCCTGGACTAGCGGTTTACAATGAGCAGTTCTTC	CASSPGLAVYNEQFF
TRBV3-1/TRBV3-2	-	TRBJ2-5	-	TGTGCCAGCAGCCAAGACGAGCTTAGAAAAGAGACCCAGTACTTC	CASSQDELRKETQYF
TRBV29-1	-	TRBJ1-4	-	TGCAGCGTTAAGAATGAAAACCTGTTTTTT	CSVKNENLFF
TRBV7-2	-	TRBJ2-7	TRBD2	TGTGCCAGCACCTGGAGGGGTCTCGGACTAGCGGGGGGCGAGCAGTACTTC	CASTWRGLGLAGGEQYF
TRBV6-6	-	TRBJ2-7	TRBD1	TGTGCCACCGACAGGGGTTATTCCTACGAGCAGTACTTC	CATDRGYSYEQYF
TRBV19	-	TRBJ1-4	-	TGTGCCAGTAGTATTCTAAGACCCTCGCGCGCGGGACTGTTTTTT	CASSILRPSRAGLFF
TRBV28	-	TRBJ2-1	-	TGTGCCAGCAGTTTAGTGGGGGCGGATTGGGATAGGGCCTCCTACAATGAGCAGTTCTTC	CASSLVGADWDRASYNEQFF
TRBV19	-	TRBJ1-4	-	TGTGCCACTTACAGGGTTGGTGAAAAACTGTTTTTT	CATYRVGEKLFF
TRBV5-1	-	TRBJ2-1	TRBD1	TGCGCCAGCAGCTTGACAGGGGTTAATGAGCAGTTCTTC	CASSLTGVNEQFF
TRBV7-7	-	TRBJ2-5	-	TGTGCTAGCAGCTTAGTAATGGGCGGAGAGACCCAGTACTTC	CASSLVMGGETQYF
TRBV10-3	-	TRBJ2-2	TRBD1	TGTGCCATCAGTGATAGGACCGGGACAGGGGATCCCAACACCGGGGAGCTGTTTTTT	CAISDRTGTGDPNTGELFF
TRBV27	-	TRBJ2-1	TRBD1	TGTGCCAGCAGTATAGGACAGGGACCCGGTCGAGGCCATGAGCAGTTCTTC	CASSIGQGPGRGHEQFF
TRBV21-1	few	TRBJ1-1	-	TGTGCCAGCAGCCACCCTATCGGGGCCAAGGATTGGAACACTGAAGCTTTCTTT	CASSHPIGAKDWNTEAFF
TRBV7-2	-	TRBJ2-7	-	TGTGCCAGCAGCCCGTACTCTAGCGTCGAGCAGTACTTC	CASSPYSSVEQYF
TRBV24-1	once	TRBJ2-3	-	TGTGCCACCCAGGAGGGCGCCGGAGATACGCAGTATTTT	CATQEGAGDTQYF
TRBV28	-	TRBJ1-3	-	TGTGCCAGCAACACGGGGTTGTTCTCTGGAAACACCATATATTTT	CASNTGLFSGNTIYF
TRBV12-3/TRBV12-4	-	TRBJ1-4	-	TGTGCCAGCAGTTTGGGTGAAAAACTGTTTTTT	CASSLGEKLFF
TRBV2	once	TRBJ2-3	-	TGTGCCAGCAGTGTAGGGGGGGGCCCAGATACGCAGTATTTT	CASSVGGGPDTQYF
TRBV7-2	-	TRBJ2-7	TRBD2	TGTGCCAGCAGCATTTCGACTAGCGTTGCCTACGAGCAGTACTTC	CASSISTSVAYEQYF
TRBV21-1	-	TRBJ2-1	-	TGTGCCAGCAGCCCGTGGGCAGGGGCTAGCGGGAGTAACTACAATGAGCAGTTCTTC	CASSPWAGASGSNYNEQFF
TRBV19	once	TRBJ1-5	-	TGTGCCAGTACTATCAGGAACCCCAATCAGCCCCAGCATTTT	CASTIRNPNQPQHF
TRBV5-1	-	TRBJ2-6	-	TGCGCCAGCAGCTTGGGGCTTGCCTCTGGGGCCAACGTCCTGACTTTC	CASSLGLASGANVLTF
TRBV6-4	-	TRBJ2-6	-	TGTGCCAGCAGTGACTCGAGGTCCGGGGGGGCCAACGTCCTGACTTTC	CASSDSRSGGANVLTF
TRBV10-2	-	TRBJ1-2	-	TGCGCCAGCAGTGTAACAAGTAACTATGGCTACACCTTC	CASSVTSNYGYTF
TRBV24-1	-	TRBJ2-2	-	TGTGCCGGCGTACCCAGACATCTCAAGGACGGGGAGCTGTTTTTT	CAGVPRHLKDGELFF
TRBV4-3	-	TRBJ1-3	-	TGCGCCAGCAGCCAAGATCGGGTCGGGTACGGAAACACCATATATTTT	CASSQDRVGYGNTIYF
TRBV5-1	-	TRBJ1-3	-	TGCGCCAGCAGCCCGGAGGGCAGGGGCTGGGGAAACACCATATATTTT	CASSPEGRGWGNTIYF
TRBV4-1	once	TRBJ1-6	-	TGCGCCAGCAGCCAAGGGGGACGGACCGGAACCCTCCACTTT	CASSQGGRTGTLHF
TRBV9	-	TRBJ2-3	TRBD2	TGTGCCAGCAGCGCGGGACTAGCGGGGGGCGGAGATACGCAGTATTTT	CASSAGLAGGGDTQYF
TRBV18	-	TRBJ2-3	TRBD1	TGTGCCAGCTCAGGGACAGAGGGCTCAGATACGCAGTATTTT	CASSGTEGSDTQYF
TRBV9	-	TRBJ2-1	-	TGTGCCAGCAGCGGGGGCGGGCTAACCTATGAGCAGTTCTTC	CASSGGGLTYEQFF
TRBV7-2	-	TRBJ2-2	-	TGTGCCAGCAGCTGGACAGTTACCGGGGAGCTGTTTTTT	CASSWTVTGELFF
TRBV18	-	TRBJ2-7	TRBD1	TGTGCCAGCTCAGGAGGACAGGGTGGTTACGAGCAGTACTTC	CASSGGQGGYEQYF
TRBV24-1	-	TRBJ1-5	-	TGTGCCACCAGTCTGACAGGTAGCAATCAGCCCCAGCATTTT	CATSLTGSNQPQHF
TRBV5-5	-	TRBJ1-5	-	TGTGCCAGCAGCTTGCGGAGAGCAGTAAATCAGCCCCAGCATTTT	CASSLRRAVNQPQHF
TRBV6-5	-	TRBJ1-6	-	TGTGCCAGCAGTTACTCCGCTACGGGGTTTCCCCTCCACTTT	CASSYSATGFPLHF
TRBV5-8	-	TRBJ1-2	-	TGTGCCAGCAGCCCTCGGGACGGAGCGAACTATGGCTACACCTTC	CASSPRDGANYGYTF
TRBV5-1	-	TRBJ1-2	TRBD1	TGCGCCAGCAGCTTGGCCGGACAGGGGGCTCTTTTC	CASSLAGQGALF
TRBV6-1	-	TRBJ1-4	TRBD1	TGTGCCAGCAGTGATTCAGGGCAGGGGGGTGAAAAACTGTTTTTT	CASSDSGQGGEKLFF
TRBV6-5	-	TRBJ1-1	-	TGTGCCAGCAGCCCAGGCCAGCTTGAAGCTTTCTTT	CASSPGQLEAFF
TRBV18	-	TRBJ2-5	TRBD1	TGTGCCAGCTCACCACGCCCGGGACAGGAAGAGACCCAGTACTTC	CASSPRPGQEETQYF
TRBV5-1	-	TRBJ2-7	-	TGCGCCAGCTGCCCCATCGAACAGGGCACCTACGAGCAGTACTTC	CASCPIEQGTYEQYF
TRBV6-6	-	TRBJ2-1	-	TGTGCCAGCAGTTCAAGGACAGCCAGGTACAATGAGCAGTTCTTC	CASSSRTARYNEQFF